Following are 20 T cell receptor beta chains from one sample sequenced in a study of blood T cell repertoires in COVID-19. The assay was immunoSEQ multiplex PCR, and TCRdb's table has in-frame clones only and misses some. The repertoire holds about 260,000 clones, roughly 82% seen once, with around 1.9% in the top ten. Sequencing was carried out using PBMCs or T cells enriched from blood (not recorded which). The receptor set was obtained from a woman aged 45-65 years who had recovered from COVID-19.

The rearrangement joins TRBV10-2 to TRBJ1-1; 8 nucleotides align to TRBD1. Germline V gene data show CDR1 as WSHSY and CDR2 as SAAADI. The ends lost 7 bases at V and 4 bases at J; junction bases unmatched: 2. The CDR3 loop spans 12 amino acids. The CDR3 reads CASTTGGTEAFF. The CDR3 nucleotides are TGCGCCAGCACCACAGGGGGCACTGAAGCTTTCTTT.

The chain recombines TRBV27 with TRBJ2-7; 9 nucleotides agree with TRBD2. Germline V gene lookup returns CDR1 MNHEY and CDR2 SMNVEV (reference sequence). Trimming took 3 bases from V and 5 from J; bases not matched to a gene: 5. The CDR3 extends over 14 amino acids. Here the CDR3 reads CASSFLAGSHEQYF. CDR3 coding DNA: TGTGCCAGCAGTTTTCTAGCGGGGAGCCACGAGCAGTACTTC.

The V and J genes are TRBV28 and TRBJ1-2; 7 bases line up with TRBD1. The germline gives CDR1 MDHEN, CDR2 SYDVKM. The ends lost 5 bases at V and 3 bases at J; junction bases unmatched: 12. This CDR3 spans 16 amino acids. CDR3: CASSPTQTGNYYGYTF. The CDR3 region has the DNA TGTGCCAGCAGTCCTACACAGACAGGGAACTACTATGGCTACACCTTC.

The chain has TRBV7-8 and TRBJ1-1; no reliable D call. Per the germline V gene, CDR1 is SGHVS and CDR2 is FQNEAQ. V was trimmed by 5 bases and J by 1 base, leaving 17 bases between them. The CDR3 contains 16 residues. The DNA for the CDR3 is TGTGCCAGCAGCCTACCTCGTAGAAAGAAGAACACTGAAGCTTTCTTT. Translation gives CASSLPRRKKNTEAFF.

The chain employs TRBV6-5 and TRBJ1-2; D not certain. V was shortened by 0 bases and J by 3 bases, with 8 bases between the two germline ends. There are 14 residues in the CDR3. CDR1 is MNHEY, CDR2 SVGAGI, per germline. The CDR3, as DNA: TGTGCCAGCAGTTACTCGCCAGATGACTATGGCTACACCTTC. Translation gives CASSYSPDDYGYTF.

This chain joins TRBV5-1 and TRBJ2-3; tentatively, D is TRBD1 (6 bases). The CDR3 has 15 residues. Trimming removed 6 bases from V and 3 bases from J, with 17 bases in between. CDR1 is SGHRS and CDR2 is YFSETQ in the germline V gene. The CDR3 nucleotides read TGCGCCAGCACCGTAGATTCGGGGACAACAGATACGCAGTATTTT. Translation gives CASTVDSGTTDTQYF.

The V gene is TRBV5-1, the J gene TRBJ1-2; D uncertain. The V and J ends lost 4 bases and 2 bases respectively, with 12 bases between them. CDR3 size: 14 residues. CDR1 is SGHRS, CDR2 YFSETQ, per germline. The CDR3, as DNA: TGCGCCAGCAGCACGGAGGGAGCAAACTATGGCTACACCTTC. Encoded protein: CASSTEGANYGYTF.

The chain links TRBV6-5 to TRBJ2-5; the match to TRBD2 covers 7 bases. V was clipped by 6 bases and J by 0 bases; unmatched bases: 4. The germline CDR1 and CDR2 sequences are MNHEY and SVGAGI. The CDR3 is made up of 14 amino acids. The CDR3 coding sequence is TGTGCCAGCAGCAAGGGAGGGAACCAAGAGACCCAGTACTTC. Its translation is CASSKGGNQETQYF.

The chain employs TRBV29-1 and TRBJ1-1; 9 bases are a match to TRBD1. In germline, CDR1 is SQVTM, CDR2 ANQGSEA. This CDR3 region has 13 residues. Germline trimming cut 5 bases from V and 5 bases from J; bases unmatched to any gene: 6. DNA for the CDR3: TGCAGCGTTCGAACAGGGGGCGCGACTGAAGCTTTCTTT. This sequence encodes CSVRTGGATEAFF. Looking up the rest from reference TRBV29-1 and TRBJ1-1 gives the full variable domain: SAVISQKPSRDICQRGTSLTIQCQVDSQVTMMFWYRQQPGQSLTLIATANQGSEATYESGFVIDKFPISRPNLTFSTLTVSNMSPEDSSIYLCSVRTGGATEAFFGQGTRLTVV.

The genes are TRBV5-6 and TRBJ2-7; D remains unclear. The CDR3 extends over 16 amino acids. Trimming removed 4 bases from V and 0 bases from J, with 17 bases in between. Germline CDR1 SGHDT, CDR2 YYEEEE. In DNA, the CDR3 is TGTGCCAGCAGCCCCTTAATGAGAAGGAGCTCCTACGAGCAGTACTTC. Amino acids: CASSPLMRRSSYEQYF.

This clone was detected a few times. This chain uses TRBV29-1 with TRBJ2-5, with 7 bases lining up with TRBD1. V lost 7 bases and J lost 1; bases outside the gene matches: 6. Germline loops: CDR1 SQVTM, CDR2 ANQGSEA. The CDR3 is 13 residues long. The CDR3 DNA is TGCAGCGGATCTGACAGGGCCCAAGAGACCCAGTACTTC. Translation gives CSGSDRAQETQYF.

The rearrangement links TRBV18 to TRBJ2-6; D is uncertain. CDR3 length equals 15 residues. V lost 5 bases to trimming and J lost 2 bases, with 10 bases between them. CDR1 KGHSH and CDR2 LQKENI come from the germline V gene. CDR3 residues: CASSGVETGANVLTF. The CDR3 DNA reads TGTGCCAGCTCAGGAGTAGAGACTGGGGCCAACGTCCTGACTTTC.

Remarks on this clone: Other DNA sequences within the sample encode an identical CDR3. This chain uses TRBV5-1 with TRBJ2-7, with TRBD1 identical over 9 bases. Germline-derived CDR1 and CDR2 are SGHRS and YFSETQ. The CDR3 extends over 14 amino acids. The V gene end was trimmed by 1 base and the J gene end by 2 bases; junction bases not matched to a gene: 1. DNA of the CDR3: TGCGCCAGCAGCTTGACAGGGGGCCCCTACGAGCAGTACTTC. Its protein is CASSLTGGPYEQYF.

The chain has TRBV25-1 and TRBJ2-7, with 7 bases lining up with TRBD2. CDR1 and CDR2 (germline): MGHDK, SYGVNS. The CDR3 loop spans 15 amino acids. V dropped 1 base and J dropped 0; count of bases not matched to a gene: 3. The CDR3 loop reads CASSESKRDSYEQYF. The CDR3 region has the DNA TGTGCCAGCAGTGAATCTAAGCGGGACTCCTACGAGCAGTACTTC.

The table lists this clone with a count of one. V is TRBV15 and J is TRBJ1-3; D possibly corresponds to TRBD1 (5 bases). V shed 5 bases and J shed 4 bases, with 18 bases lying between them. The CDR3 is 16 amino acids. Germline V gene lookup returns CDR1 LNHNV and CDR2 YYDKDF (reference sequence). The CDR3 region has the DNA TGTGCCACCAGCCCGCGGGACCGGTCGAGGGGAAACACCATATATTTT. This sequence encodes CATSPRDRSRGNTIYF.

The chain recombines TRBV19 with TRBJ1-2; 8 nucleotides align to TRBD1. Unmatched junction bases numbered 16, after V lost 5 bases and J lost 11 bases. The germline V gene encodes CDR1 LNHDA and CDR2 SQIVND (reference sequence). CDR3 length: 15 amino acids. The CDR3 bases are TGTGCCAGTAGTCCTCGGACAGGGCCCGAACTTGGTTACACCTTC. Translating gives CASSPRTGPELGYTF.

This chain connects TRBV7-9 to TRBJ2-3, with 7 bases that match TRBD1. The V gene's germline CDR1 is SEHNR and CDR2 FQNEAQ (reference sequence). V was clipped by 5 bases and J by 0 bases; unmatched bases: 5. This CDR3 is 15 amino acids long. The CDR3 nucleotides are TGTGCCAGCAGCCGACAGGGAACTAGCACAGATACGCAGTATTTT. This sequence encodes CASSRQGTSTDTQYF.

The rearrangement joins TRBV5-1 to TRBJ1-6; D is perhaps TRBD1 (5 bases). The V end was cut by 4 bases, the J end by 7 bases, with 18 bases between. The germline V gene has CDR1 SGHRS and CDR2 YFSETQ. This CDR3 has 16 amino acids. CDR3 amino acids: CASSLESRGNNSPLHF. DNA for the CDR3: TGCGCCAGCAGCCTGGAATCGCGGGGGAACAATTCACCCCTCCACTTT.

This sequence joins TRBV29-1 and TRBJ2-7; the match to TRBD1 covers 7 bases. The CDR3 has 13 amino acids. V lost 3 bases and J lost 3; bases outside the gene matches: 5. Looked up from germline, CDR1 is SQVTM and CDR2 is ANQGSEA. This CDR3 reads CSVEGQTRYEQYF. In nucleotides, the CDR3 is TGCAGCGTTGAGGGACAGACTCGCTACGAGCAGTACTTC.

The V call is TRBV14, the J call TRBJ2-7; TRBD1 matches 10 bases. The CDR3 runs to 13 residues. After removal of 4 bases from V and 7 bases from J, the junction contained 4 bases not matched to a gene. Per germline, CDR1 SGHDN and CDR2 FVKESK. In DNA, the CDR3 is TGTGCCAGCAGCCTCTGGACAGGGGGTGAGCAGTACTTC. Residues: CASSLWTGGEQYF.